The next 21 T cell receptor beta chains were all read from a single sample in a study of chemoradiotherapy in HPV16-positive cancers. The protocol was immunoSEQ multiplex PCR, while the TCRdb copy is restricted to in-frame clones and leaves out a portion. The data show roughly 34,000 clones, approximately 90% seen once. The sequencing used blood, collected from a patient who underwent chemoradiotherapy. The receptor set was obtained from a human donor with HPV-associated anogenital cancer.

The V call is TRBV7-2, the J call TRBJ2-7; D possibly uses TRBD1 or TRBD2 (5 bases each). This CDR3 is built from 14 residues. V was clipped by 5 bases and J by 6 bases, with 17 bases between them. Per the germline V gene, CDR1 is SGHTA and CDR2 is FQGNSA. The CDR3 region has the DNA TGTGCCAGCAGCCCCCGCGAGGGGTCGGCCGAGCAGTACTTC. Protein sequence: CASSPREGSAEQYF.

This clone was seen a single time. The chain combines TRBV5-1 with TRBJ2-1; D remains unclear. V lost 4 bases to trimming and J lost 3 bases, with 8 bases between them. CDR1 and CDR2 from the germline V gene are SGHRS and YFSETQ. The CDR3 runs 13 residues. The CDR3 DNA reads as TGCGCCAGCAGCCAGGACGTCTACAATGAGCAGTTCTTC. Its protein product is CASSQDVYNEQFF. The variable domain in full, with the rest retrieved from reference TRBV5-1 and TRBJ2-1, is KAGVTQTPRYLIKTRGQQVTLSCSPISGHRSVSWYQQTPGQGLQFLFEYFSETQRNKGNFPGRFSGRQFSNSRSEMNVSTLELGDSALYLCASSQDVYNEQFFGPGTRLTVL.

The chain recombines TRBV4-1 with TRBJ1-5; 9 bases match TRBD1. Germline CDR1 MGHRA, CDR2 YSYEKL. The V segment lost 0 bases and the J segment 4 bases; nucleotides outside the gene matches: 7. The CDR3 has 17 amino acids. CDR3 nucleotides: TGCGCCAGCAGCCAAGATCGGTTCGGGACAGGGAATCAGCCCCAGCATTTT. It is translated as CASSQDRFGTGNQPQHF.

This chain joins TRBV6-1 and TRBJ2-3; the D call may be TRBD1 or TRBD2 (5 bases each). CDR1 and CDR2 (germline): MNHNS, SASEGT. V was cut by 0 bases and J by 1 base, with 14 bases left in between. CDR3 length: 17 residues. CDR3 residues: CASSEARVGVGTDTQYF. For the CDR3, the DNA is TGTGCCAGCAGTGAAGCGCGGGTAGGGGTGGGCACAGATACGCAGTATTTT.

The V and J genes are TRBV11-2 and TRBJ2-3, with unresolved D. The CDR3 covers 16 residues. Germline CDR1 is SGHAT and CDR2 is FQNNGV. V gave up 0 bases and J gave up 4 bases, with 14 bases separating them. As DNA, the CDR3 is TGTGCCAGCAGCTTAGATCCCCACTCAGTCGCAGATACGCAGTATTTT. Amino acids: CASSLDPHSVADTQYF.

The rearrangement links TRBV27 to TRBJ1-5; D is unclear. The V gene's germline CDR1 is MNHEY and CDR2 SMNVEV (reference sequence). Trimming shortened V by 3 bases and J by 5 bases, and 14 bases separated the two germline ends. The CDR3 spans 15 residues. In DNA, the CDR3 is TGTGCCAGCAGTTTCCCCAGGATAGGCGATCAGCCCCAGCATTTT. Translation gives CASSFPRIGDQPQHF.

This clone was picked up a small number of times. CDR3 region: CASSLVTGGYSEQYF. DNA of the CDR3: TGCGCCAGCAGCTTGGTAACGGGGGGATACAGCGAGCAGTACTTC. The gene calls are TRBV5-1 and TRBJ2-7; 7 nucleotides line up with TRBD2. This CDR3 has 15 amino acids. Germline lookup yields CDR1 SGHRS and CDR2 YFSETQ. V was pared by 0 bases and J by 6 bases, with 9 bases of the junction left unmatched.

The V call is TRBV9, the J call TRBJ1-2; D ambiguous. Germline-derived CDR1 and CDR2 are SGDLS and YYNGEE. Trimming left V 4 bases short and J 6 bases short, with 13 bases between. This CDR3 spans 13 amino acids. The CDR3 region is CASSSTTGDGYTF. The CDR3 nucleotides are TGTGCCAGCAGCTCAACCACGGGCGATGGCTACACCTTC.

This rearrangement joins TRBV5-8 to TRBJ2-1; 15 bases map to TRBD2. With V trimmed by 1 base and J by 10 bases, 12 bases remained unmatched. Looked up from germline, CDR1 is SGHTS and CDR2 is YDEGEE. CDR3 length: 18 residues. The CDR3 coding sequence is TGTGCCAGCAGCTTGAGTGGACTAGCGGGGGGGCCACTTCGCGAGCAGTTCTTC. Protein: CASSLSGLAGGPLREQFF.

The V gene is TRBV19, the J gene TRBJ2-2; D unresolved. The germline V gene has CDR1 LNHDA and CDR2 SQIVND (reference sequence). V shed 10 bases and J shed 1 base, with 22 bases lying between them. There are 17 residues in the CDR3. CDR3 DNA sequence: TGTGCCACTAACCCGTCGACACGAGCCCTGAACACCGGGGAGCTGTTTTTT. It translates to CATNPSTRALNTGELFF. Variable domain in full (rest from reference TRBV19 and TRBJ2-2): DGGITQSPKYLFRKEGQNVTLSCEQNLNHDAMYWYRQDPGQGLRLIYYSQIVNDFQKGDIAEGYSVSREKKESFPLTVTSAQKNPTAFYLCATNPSTRALNTGELFFGEGSRLTVL.

This chain connects TRBV7-2 to TRBJ1-2; 7 bases fit TRBD1. Looked up from germline, CDR1 is SGHTA and CDR2 is FQGNSA. This CDR3 comprises 15 residues. The ends lost 1 base at V and 8 bases at J; junction bases unmatched: 10. CDR3 amino acids: CASSLDRGRRRGYTF. The CDR3 nucleotides are TGTGCCAGCAGCTTAGATAGGGGGCGACGTCGGGGCTACACCTTC.

The CDR3 region has the DNA TGTGCCAGCAGCTTAGCAACCCAGGACTTCGACGAGCAGTACTTC. Its translation: CASSLATQDFDEQYF. The chain carries TRBV11-1 and TRBJ2-7; possible D gene TRBD2, 5 bases. V was shortened by 0 bases and J by 5 bases, with 14 bases between the two germline ends. Germline CDR1 and CDR2: SGHAT and FQDESV (reference sequence). The CDR3 consists of 15 residues.

J is TRBJ2-5 and V is TRBV7-9; unclear D gene. CDR1 and CDR2 from the germline V gene are SEHNR and FQNEAQ (reference sequence). The CDR3 is 13 amino acids. V lost 1 base, J lost 0 bases, and 3 bases lay in between. In DNA, the CDR3 is TGTGCCAGCAGCTTAGAGGACCAAGAGACCCAGTACTTC. It translates to CASSLEDQETQYF.

The CDR3 DNA is TGTGCCAGCAGCTCCCGCGGGGGTGTTGAAGCTTTCTTT. It yields the protein CASSSRGGVEAFF. This chain connects TRBV11-2 to TRBJ1-1; possibly TRBD1 for D (5 bases). The V gene's germline CDR1 is SGHAT and CDR2 FQNNGV. The ends were cut back, 4 bases at V and 7 bases at J, with 13 bases in the middle. This CDR3 has 13 amino acids.

V usage is TRBV7-9 and J usage is TRBJ1-1; D call uncertain. CDR3 length: 12 residues. V was cut by 6 bases and J by 0 bases, with 5 bases left in between. Germline V gives CDR1 SEHNR, CDR2 FQNEAQ (reference sequence). CDR3 in amino acids: CASRGMNTEAFF. CDR3 in DNA: TGTGCCAGCAGGGGGATGAACACTGAAGCTTTCTTT.

The rearrangement joins TRBV5-1 to TRBJ1-6; TRBD1 matches at 8 bases. V dropped 0 bases and J dropped 2; count of bases not matched to a gene: 7. Germline CDR1 reads SGHRS; CDR2 reads YFSETQ. This CDR3 has 18 residues. The CDR3 protein is CASSLAGVDRAYNSPLHF. CDR3 sequence (DNA): TGCGCCAGCAGCTTGGCCGGGGTGGACAGGGCCTATAATTCACCCCTCCACTTT. Based on the CDR3 plus reference TRBV5-1 and TRBJ1-6, the full variable domain is KAGVTQTPRYLIKTRGQQVTLSCSPISGHRSVSWYQQTPGQGLQFLFEYFSETQRNKGNFPGRFSGRQFSNSRSEMNVSTLELGDSALYLCASSLAGVDRAYNSPLHFGNGTRLTVT.

V gene TRBV7-6 combines with J gene TRBJ2-5, with D unclear. Between the trimmed V and J ends, which lost 2 bases and 4 bases, there was a span of 11 bases. The length of the CDR3 is 14 residues. Germline CDR1 is SGHVS and CDR2 is FNYEAQ. CDR3 loop: CASSLSRFGETQYF. The CDR3 nucleotides are TGTGCCAGCAGCTTATCCCGGTTCGGAGAGACCCAGTACTTC.

The rearrangement links TRBV7-9 to TRBJ2-4; 8 nucleotides align to TRBD1. CDR3 size: 14 residues. V lost 2 bases to trimming and J lost 8 bases; unmatched junction nucleotides: 5. Germline V lookup: CDR1 SEHNR, CDR2 FQNEAQ (reference sequence). DNA for the CDR3: TGTGCCAGCAGCTTAAGGACAGGGCGAGACATTCAGTACTTC. Amino acids: CASSLRTGRDIQYF.

The chain couples TRBV2 to TRBJ2-4; 11 nucleotides line up with TRBD2. Germline CDR1 SNHLY, CDR2 FYNNEI. The CDR3 has 15 amino acids. The trim removed 8 bases at V and 0 bases at J, leaving 3 bases unmatched. This chain's CDR3 is CASGGLAVAKNIQYF. DNA of the CDR3: TGTGCCAGCGGGGGACTAGCGGTAGCCAAAAACATTCAGTACTTC.

J is TRBJ2-3 and V is TRBV5-1, with 7 bases identical to TRBD2. Trimming at V came to 2 bases and at J to 6 bases, leaving 6 bases not matched to a gene. The CDR3 consists of 14 residues. Germline V CDR1 and CDR2: SGHRS, YFSETQ. CDR3 nucleotides: TGCGCCAGCAGCTTCCTGAGCGGGGAGGATACGCAGTATTTT. The encoded protein is CASSFLSGEDTQYF.

The chain recombines TRBV28 with TRBJ1-5, with D tentatively TRBD1 (6 bases). Trimming took off 11 bases at V and 4 bases at J, with 21 bases between the two ends. The V gene's germline CDR1 is MDHEN and CDR2 SYDVKM. The CDR3 length is 15 residues. This CDR3 is CAAIGSGAGNQPQHF. The CDR3 DNA sequence: TGTGCCGCGATTGGTTCAGGGGCTGGGAATCAGCCCCAGCATTTT.